In its sample, the clone carrying this T cell receptor (beta chain) was seen once. Data came from immunoSEQ multiplex PCR; TCRdb stores just in-frame clones and leaves some out. The sample holds about 23,000 clones, about 82% seen once. This sample is part of a study of OX40 agonist ivuxolimab in advanced cancers. About the study: Ivuxolimab, an antibody acting as an agonist of OX40 (CD134), was used to treat patients. Three patients showed partial responses: one hepatocellular carcinoma and two cutaneous melanoma cases. Six ivuxolimab dose levels, 0.01 to 10 mg/kg, were given intravenously every 2 weeks. Mean age approximately 59 years, range roughly 23 to 79; approximately 83% male.

The CDR3 totals 13 residues. The junction had 5 bases not matched to a gene; V was cut back by 6 bases and J by 5 bases. CDR1 is SGDLS, CDR2 YYNGEE, per germline. The sequence was obtained from an adult with an advanced solid tumor such as melanoma, head and neck, liver or kidney cancer. Sequenced here: CD4+ or CD8+ T cells sorted from blood, sampled in a trial of the OX40 agonist ivuxolimab. The genes are TRBV9 and TRBJ1-2; 9 bases match TRBD1. The CDR3 is CASKRQGGYGYTF. The DNA of the CDR3 is TGTGCCAGCAAACGACAGGGGGGATATGGCTACACCTTC.